This TCR beta chain was observed in a study of T cell responses to AZD1222 COVID-19 vaccine (dated by TCRdb to the early 2020s). Study-level background: AZD1222 recipients given second doses at about 4 weeks or at about 12 weeks were pooled, since spike-specific TCR depth and breadth were not found to differ between the two schedules. TCR sequencing was performed for over 230 trial participants, of whom around 200 were given two doses of AZD1222 and some 25 were given two doses of MenACWY control vaccine. Trial participants were enrolled into age subgroups of 18-55, 56-69 and 70-plus years, which contained roughly 150, 30 and 60 TCR-sequenced participants, respectively. Beyond this particular receptor, the publication reports: A significant rise in spike-specific TCR breadth and depth was observed after two AZD1222 doses relative to day 0 and relative to MenACWY recipients. Reportedly, almost half of the unique spike-specific TCRs recognized epitopes lying outside the regions that are mutated in the B.1.351 and B.1.1.7 variants. Because no samples from the day 14 peak response were available, repertoires could be characterized only after the peak T cell response. In the small 56-69-year group, the increase in depth fell short of significance, most likely because of low power. The whole spike protein was spanned by vaccine-associated CD4 TCRs, and dominant responses were seen in regions 160-218 and 743-854. Only six or seven AZD1222 recipients were SARS-CoV-2 seropositive at baseline, limiting conclusions about previously exposed vaccinees. Most participants were white British and females outnumbered males, and the authors suggested that clonal diversity may have been underestimated.

The CDR3 regions of human TCRbeta chains were subjected to immunosequencing. The original methods were these. Repertoire TCRs were checked for matches against a reference library of SARS-CoV-2-specific TCRs that had been generated using the MIRA antigen-specificity platform. Breadth was defined as the fraction of unique TCRs that were SARS-CoV-2-associated. Depth was defined as the fraction of total T cells that were SARS-CoV-2-associated. Using the MIRA data, each spike-specific TCR was assigned both to the spike region to which the TCR was reactive and to a CD4 or CD8 class. Log10-transformed breadth and depth values were compared by one-way ANOVA with Sidak's multiple comparisons tests. TCRdb provides this immuneACCESS table in a form limited to in-frame rearrangements. Some clones are lacking; in checked studies, under half of them reflect an unresolved V gene, and why the rest are absent is not known. V and J calls and clone size follow that table, whereas D and trimming were derived from the DNA. The sample table records about 170,000 clones; just over 90% of these occur just once. The ten largest clones capture 3% to 5% of the sample.

This sample's time point label indicates: baseline before first vaccination. Vaccinee samples came from UK trials COV001 and COV002, including a single-blind randomized controlled phase 2/3 trial of AZD1222 (ChAdOx1 nCoV-19) in healthy adults. For TCRbeta chain sequencing, PBMC samples from trial participants were taken at day 0 and at day 28 after the second dose. In the case of this clone: No antigen is known for it. No base qualities exist here, and no much larger clone lies one base off it.

V and J are truncated by 8 bases and 0 bases respectively, leaving an intervening sequence of 14 bases. From cysteine to phenylalanine, the CDR3 is 15 amino acids long. The retained sequence is limited to the CDR3, 45 bases, with the frame set at the first base. The germline V gene sets CDR1 to KGHSH and CDR2 to LQKENI. This chain is built from TRBV18 and TRBJ1-3, and TRBD1 may be the D gene, going by 6 matching bases. The clonotype was recovered from an adult in good health. The input for sequencing was peripheral blood, taken on day 0 of AZD1222 vaccination. The CDR3 protein is CASTTGISSGNTIYF. The DNA sequence is given as TGTGCCAGCACGACAGGAATCAGCTCTGGAAACACCATATATTTT.